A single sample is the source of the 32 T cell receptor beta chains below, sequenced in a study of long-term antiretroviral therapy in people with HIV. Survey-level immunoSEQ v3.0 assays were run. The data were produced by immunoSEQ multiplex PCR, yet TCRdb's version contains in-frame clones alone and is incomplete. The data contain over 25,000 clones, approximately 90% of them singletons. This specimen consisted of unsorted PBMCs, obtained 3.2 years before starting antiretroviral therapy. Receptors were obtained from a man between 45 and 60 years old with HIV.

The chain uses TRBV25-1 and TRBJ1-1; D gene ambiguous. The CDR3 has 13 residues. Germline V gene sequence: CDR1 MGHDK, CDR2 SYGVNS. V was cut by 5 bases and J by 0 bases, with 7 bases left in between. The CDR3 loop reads CASSPRLNTEAFF. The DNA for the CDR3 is TGTGCCAGCAGTCCGAGGTTGAACACTGAAGCTTTCTTT.

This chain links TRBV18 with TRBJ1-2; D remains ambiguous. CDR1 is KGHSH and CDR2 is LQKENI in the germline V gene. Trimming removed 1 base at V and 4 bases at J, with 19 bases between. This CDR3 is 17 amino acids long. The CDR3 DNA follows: TGTGCCAGCTCACCACGGCGCGCGGAGATTGGTGGCTATGGCTACACCTTC. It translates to CASSPRRAEIGGYGYTF.

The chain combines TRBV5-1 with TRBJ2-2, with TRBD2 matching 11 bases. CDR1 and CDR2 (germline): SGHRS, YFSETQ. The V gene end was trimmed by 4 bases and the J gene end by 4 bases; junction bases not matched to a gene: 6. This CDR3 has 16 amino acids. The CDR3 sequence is CASSLALAGGTGELFF. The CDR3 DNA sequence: TGCGCCAGCAGCCTCGCTCTAGCGGGGGGCACCGGGGAGCTGTTTTTT.

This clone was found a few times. The DNA of the CDR3 is TGTGCCAGCAGTTCTTTCCTCACAGGGTCAGGTGGCTACACCTTC. Amino acid sequence: CASSSFLTGSGGYTF. The chain couples TRBV6-5 to TRBJ1-2; D may be TRBD1 (6 bases). Germline V gives CDR1 MNHEY, CDR2 SVGAGI. The CDR3 runs to 15 residues. V gave up 4 bases and J gave up 7 bases, with 19 bases separating them.

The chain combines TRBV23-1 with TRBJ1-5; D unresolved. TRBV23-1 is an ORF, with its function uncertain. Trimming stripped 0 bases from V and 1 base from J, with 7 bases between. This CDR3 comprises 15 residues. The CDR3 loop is CASSQSSRSNQPQHF. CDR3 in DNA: TGCGCCAGCAGTCAATCGTCTAGGAGCAATCAGCCCCAGCATTTT.

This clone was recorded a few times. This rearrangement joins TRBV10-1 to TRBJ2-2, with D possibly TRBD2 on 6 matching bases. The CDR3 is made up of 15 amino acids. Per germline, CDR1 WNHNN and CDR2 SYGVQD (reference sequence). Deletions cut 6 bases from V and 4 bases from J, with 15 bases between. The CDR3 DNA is TGCGCCAGCAGACCCGGAGGGTTCGGCACCGGGGAGCTGTTTTTT. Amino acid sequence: CASRPGGFGTGELFF.

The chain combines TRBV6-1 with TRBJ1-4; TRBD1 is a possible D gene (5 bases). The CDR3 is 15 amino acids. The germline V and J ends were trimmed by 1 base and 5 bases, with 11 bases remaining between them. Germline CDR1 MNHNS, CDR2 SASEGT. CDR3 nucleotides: TGTGCCAGCAGTGAAGGCGGGGACGGGAATGAAAAACTGTTTTTT. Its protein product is CASSEGGDGNEKLFF.

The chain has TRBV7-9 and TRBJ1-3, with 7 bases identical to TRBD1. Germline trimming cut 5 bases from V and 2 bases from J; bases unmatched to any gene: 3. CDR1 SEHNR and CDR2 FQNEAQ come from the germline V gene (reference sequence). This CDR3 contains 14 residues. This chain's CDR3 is CASSLDRAGNTIYF. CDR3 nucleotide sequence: TGTGCCAGCAGCCTCGACAGGGCTGGAAACACCATATATTTT.

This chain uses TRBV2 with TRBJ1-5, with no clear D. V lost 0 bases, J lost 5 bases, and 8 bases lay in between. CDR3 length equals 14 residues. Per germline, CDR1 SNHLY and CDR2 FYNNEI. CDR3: CASSEAMRDQPQHF. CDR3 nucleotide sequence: TGTGCCAGCAGTGAAGCGATGAGGGATCAGCCCCAGCATTTT.

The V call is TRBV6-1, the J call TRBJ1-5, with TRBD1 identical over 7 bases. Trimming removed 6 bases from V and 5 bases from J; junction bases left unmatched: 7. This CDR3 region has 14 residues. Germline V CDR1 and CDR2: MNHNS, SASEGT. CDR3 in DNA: TGTGCCAGCAGCGTCAGGGGGAGGGATCAGCCCCAGCATTTT. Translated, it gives CASSVRGRDQPQHF.

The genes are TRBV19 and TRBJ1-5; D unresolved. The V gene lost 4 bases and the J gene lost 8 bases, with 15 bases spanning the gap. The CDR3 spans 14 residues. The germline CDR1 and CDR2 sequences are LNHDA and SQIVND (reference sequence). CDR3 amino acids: CASSRWQPLEPQHF. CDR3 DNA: TGTGCCAGTAGTAGGTGGCAGCCCTTAGAGCCCCAGCATTTT.

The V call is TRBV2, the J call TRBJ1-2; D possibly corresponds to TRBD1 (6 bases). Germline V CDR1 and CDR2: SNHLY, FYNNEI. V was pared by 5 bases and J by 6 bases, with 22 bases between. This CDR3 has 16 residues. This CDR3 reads CASSPSGAGVFNGYTF. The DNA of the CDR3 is TGTGCCAGCAGTCCATCGGGCGCAGGGGTTTTTAATGGCTACACCTTC. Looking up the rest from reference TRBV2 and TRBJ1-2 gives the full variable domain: EPEVTQTPSHQVTQMGQEVILRCVPISNHLYFYWYRQILGQKVEFLVSFYNNEISEKSEIFDDQFSVERPDGSNFTLKIRSTKLEDSAMYFCASSPSGAGVFNGYTFGSGTRLTVV.

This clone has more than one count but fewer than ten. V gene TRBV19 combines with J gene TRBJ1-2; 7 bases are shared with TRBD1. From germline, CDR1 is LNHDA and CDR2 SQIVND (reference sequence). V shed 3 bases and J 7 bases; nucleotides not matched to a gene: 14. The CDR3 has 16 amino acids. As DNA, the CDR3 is TGTGCCAGTAGTATTCCCCCGGAGACAGGGACCGCTGGCTACACCTTC. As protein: CASSIPPETGTAGYTF. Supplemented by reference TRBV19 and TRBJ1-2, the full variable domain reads DGGITQSPKYLFRKEGQNVTLSCEQNLNHDAMYWYRQDPGQGLRLIYYSQIVNDFQKGDIAEGYSVSREKKESFPLTVTSAQKNPTAFYLCASSIPPETGTAGYTFGSGTRLTVV.

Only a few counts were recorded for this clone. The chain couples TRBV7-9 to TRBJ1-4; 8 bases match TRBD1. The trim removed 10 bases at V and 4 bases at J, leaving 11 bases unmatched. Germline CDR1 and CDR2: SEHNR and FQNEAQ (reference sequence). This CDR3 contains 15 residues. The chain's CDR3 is CATGRQGLNNEKLFF. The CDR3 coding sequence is TGTGCCACCGGTAGACAGGGGCTGAATAATGAAAAACTGTTTTTT.

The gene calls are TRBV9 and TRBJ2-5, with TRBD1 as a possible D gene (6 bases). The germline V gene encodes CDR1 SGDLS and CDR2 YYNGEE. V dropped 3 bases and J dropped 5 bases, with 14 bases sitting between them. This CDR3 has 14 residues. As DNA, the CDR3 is TGTGCCAGCAGCGATGGGGACATGGGGGAGACCCAGTACTTC. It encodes CASSDGDMGETQYF.

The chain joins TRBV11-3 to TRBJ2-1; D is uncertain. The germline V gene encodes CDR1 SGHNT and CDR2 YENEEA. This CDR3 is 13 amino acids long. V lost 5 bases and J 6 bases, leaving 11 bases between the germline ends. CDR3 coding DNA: TGTGCCAGCAGCCCCAGCGCCCGCAATGAGCAGTTCTTC. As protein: CASSPSARNEQFF. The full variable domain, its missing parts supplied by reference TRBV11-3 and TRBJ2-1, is EAGVVQSPRYKIIEKKQPVAFWCNPISGHNTLYWYLQNLGQGPELLIRYENEEAVDDSQLPKDRFSAERLKGVDSTLKIQPAELGDSAVYLCASSPSARNEQFFGPGTRLTVL.

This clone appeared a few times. The CDR3 DNA follows: TGTGCCAGCAGCTCCGTGGGCTATGGCTACACCTTC. Its protein is CASSSVGYGYTF. The rearrangement links TRBV7-9 to TRBJ1-2; no definite D call. CDR3 size: 12 residues. Germline CDR1 and CDR2: SEHNR and FQNEAQ (reference sequence). The germline V and J ends were trimmed by 4 bases and 4 bases, with 7 bases remaining between them. Looking up the rest from reference TRBV7-9 and TRBJ1-2 gives the full variable domain: DTGVSQNPRHKITKRGQNVTFRCDPISEHNRLYWYRQTLGQGPEFLTYFQNEAQLEKSRLLSDRFSAERPKGSFSTLEIQRTEQGDSAMYLCASSSVGYGYTFGSGTRLTVV.

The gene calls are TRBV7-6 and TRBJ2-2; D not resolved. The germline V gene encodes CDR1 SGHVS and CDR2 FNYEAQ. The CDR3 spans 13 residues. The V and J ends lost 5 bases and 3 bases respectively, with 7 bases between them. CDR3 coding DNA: TGTGCCAGCAGCCCCCGTGACACCGGGGAGCTGTTTTTT. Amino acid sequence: CASSPRDTGELFF.

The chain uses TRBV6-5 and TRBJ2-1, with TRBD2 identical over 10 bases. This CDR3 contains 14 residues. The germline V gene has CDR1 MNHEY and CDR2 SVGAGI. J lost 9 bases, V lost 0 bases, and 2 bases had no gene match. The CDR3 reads CASSYSGTSVEQFF. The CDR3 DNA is TGTGCCAGCAGTTACTCGGGGACTAGCGTTGAGCAGTTCTTC.

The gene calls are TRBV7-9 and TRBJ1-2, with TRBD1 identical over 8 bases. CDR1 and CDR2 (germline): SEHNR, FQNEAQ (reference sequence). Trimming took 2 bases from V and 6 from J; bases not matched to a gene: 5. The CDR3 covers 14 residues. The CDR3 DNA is TGTGCCAGCAGCTTAAGTCAGGGGGCGGATGGCTACACCTTC. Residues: CASSLSQGADGYTF.

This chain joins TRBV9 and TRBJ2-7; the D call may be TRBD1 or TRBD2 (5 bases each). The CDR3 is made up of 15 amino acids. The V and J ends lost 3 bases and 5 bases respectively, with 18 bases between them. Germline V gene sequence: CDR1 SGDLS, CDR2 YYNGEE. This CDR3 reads CASSAGPLDSHEQYF. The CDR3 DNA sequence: TGTGCCAGCAGCGCGGGGCCCCTTGACAGCCACGAGCAGTACTTC.

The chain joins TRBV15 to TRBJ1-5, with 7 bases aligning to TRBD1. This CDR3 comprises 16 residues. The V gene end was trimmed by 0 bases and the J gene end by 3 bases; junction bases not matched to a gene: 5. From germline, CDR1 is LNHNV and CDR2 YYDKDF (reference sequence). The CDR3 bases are TGTGCCACCAGCAGAGACCCTCAGGGGGACAATCAGCCCCAGCATTTT. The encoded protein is CATSRDPQGDNQPQHF.

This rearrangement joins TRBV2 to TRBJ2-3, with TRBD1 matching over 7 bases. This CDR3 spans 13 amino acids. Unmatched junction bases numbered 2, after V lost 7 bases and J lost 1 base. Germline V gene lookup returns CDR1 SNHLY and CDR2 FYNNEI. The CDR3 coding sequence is TGTGCCAGCAACGACAGGGGCACAGATACGCAGTATTTT. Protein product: CASNDRGTDTQYF. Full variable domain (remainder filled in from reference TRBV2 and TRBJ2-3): EPEVTQTPSHQVTQMGQEVILRCVPISNHLYFYWYRQILGQKVEFLVSFYNNEISEKSEIFDDQFSVERPDGSNFTLKIRSTKLEDSAMYFCASNDRGTDTQYFGPGTRLTVL.

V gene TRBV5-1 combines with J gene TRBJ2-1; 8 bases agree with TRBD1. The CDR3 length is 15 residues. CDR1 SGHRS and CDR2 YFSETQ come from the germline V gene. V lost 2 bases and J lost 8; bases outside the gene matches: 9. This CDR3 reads CASSFETGAAYEQFF. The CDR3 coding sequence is TGCGCCAGCAGCTTCGAGACAGGGGCGGCGTATGAGCAGTTCTTC.

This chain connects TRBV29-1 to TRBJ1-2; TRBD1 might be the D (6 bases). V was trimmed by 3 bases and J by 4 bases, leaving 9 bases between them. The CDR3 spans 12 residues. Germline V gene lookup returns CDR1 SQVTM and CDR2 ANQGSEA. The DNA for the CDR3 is TGCAGCGTTGAGGACAGCCTCTATGGCTACACCTTC. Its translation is CSVEDSLYGYTF.

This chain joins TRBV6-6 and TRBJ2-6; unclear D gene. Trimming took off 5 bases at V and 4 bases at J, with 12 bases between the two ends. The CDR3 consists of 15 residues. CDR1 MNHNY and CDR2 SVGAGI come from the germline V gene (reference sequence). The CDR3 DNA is TGTGCCAGCAGTCCCACCATTTCAGGGGCCAACGTCCTGACTTTC. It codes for CASSPTISGANVLTF.

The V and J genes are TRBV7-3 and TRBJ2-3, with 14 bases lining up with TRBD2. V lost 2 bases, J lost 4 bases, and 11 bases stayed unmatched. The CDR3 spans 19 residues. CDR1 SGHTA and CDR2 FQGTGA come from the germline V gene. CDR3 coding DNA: TGTGCCAGCAGCTTAGGCTCCGGGACTAGCGGGAGTTTGGCAGATACGCAGTATTTT. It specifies CASSLGSGTSGSLADTQYF. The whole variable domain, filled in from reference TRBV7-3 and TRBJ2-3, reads GAGVSQTPSNKVTEKGKYVELRCDPISGHTALYWYRQSLGQGPEFLIYFQGTGAADDSGLPNDRFFAVRPEGSVSTLKIQRTERGDSAVYLCASSLGSGTSGSLADTQYFGPGTRLTVL.

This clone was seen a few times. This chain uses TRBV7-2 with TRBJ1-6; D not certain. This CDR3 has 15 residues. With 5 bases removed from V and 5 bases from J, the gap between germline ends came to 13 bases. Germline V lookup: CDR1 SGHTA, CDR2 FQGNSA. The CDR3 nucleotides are TGTGCCAGCAGCCCTTTTCTGCTGAATAATTCACCCCTCCACTTT. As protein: CASSPFLLNNSPLHF.

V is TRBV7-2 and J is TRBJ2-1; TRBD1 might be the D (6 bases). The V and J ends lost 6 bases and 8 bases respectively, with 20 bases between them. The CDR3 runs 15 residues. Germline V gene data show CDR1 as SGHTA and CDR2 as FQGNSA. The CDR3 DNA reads TGTGCCAGCAGTTACGCAGGGGTAGGGGAGCATGAGCAGTTCTTC. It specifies CASSYAGVGEHEQFF. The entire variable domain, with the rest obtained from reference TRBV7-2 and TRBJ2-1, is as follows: GAGVSQSPSNKVTEKGKDVELRCDPISGHTALYWYRQSLGQGLEFLIYFQGNSAPDKSGLPSDRFSAERTGGSVSTLTIQRTQQEDSAVYLCASSYAGVGEHEQFFGPGTRLTVL.

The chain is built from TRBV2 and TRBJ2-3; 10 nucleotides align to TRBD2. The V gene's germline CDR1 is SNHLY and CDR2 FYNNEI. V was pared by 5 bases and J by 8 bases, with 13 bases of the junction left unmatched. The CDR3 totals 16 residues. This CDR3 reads CASSSLGLAEQGTQYF. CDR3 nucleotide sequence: TGTGCCAGCAGTTCCCTAGGACTAGCGGAGCAAGGTACGCAGTATTTT. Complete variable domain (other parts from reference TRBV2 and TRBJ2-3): EPEVTQTPSHQVTQMGQEVILRCVPISNHLYFYWYRQILGQKVEFLVSFYNNEISEKSEIFDDQFSVERPDGSNFTLKIRSTKLEDSAMYFCASSSLGLAEQGTQYFGPGTRLTVL.

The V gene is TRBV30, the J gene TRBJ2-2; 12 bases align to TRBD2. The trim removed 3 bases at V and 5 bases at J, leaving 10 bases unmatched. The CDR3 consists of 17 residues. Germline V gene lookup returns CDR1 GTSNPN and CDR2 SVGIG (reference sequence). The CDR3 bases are TGTGCCTGGAGGACTAGCGGGAGATGGGGCTGGACCGGGGAGCTGTTTTTT. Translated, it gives CAWRTSGRWGWTGELFF.

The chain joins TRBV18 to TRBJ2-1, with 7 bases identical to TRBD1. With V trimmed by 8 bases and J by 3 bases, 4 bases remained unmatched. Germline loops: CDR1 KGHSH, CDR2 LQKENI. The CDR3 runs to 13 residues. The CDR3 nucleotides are TGTGCCAGCGCCGGACAGGTCTACAATGAGCAGTTCTTC. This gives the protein CASAGQVYNEQFF.